The 21 T cell receptor beta chains given below trace back to one sample, sequenced in a study of blood T cell repertoires in COVID-19. Profiled with immunoSEQ multiplex PCR; TCRdb holds only in-frame clones, not every one. Of just under 300,000 clones listed, roughly 86% are singletons. The sequenced sample was peripheral blood. Source of these receptors: a man aged 65-85 years with acute or convalescent COVID-19.

This chain uses TRBV7-2 with TRBJ1-6; D is unclear. CDR1 and CDR2 (germline): SGHTA, FQGNSA. The CDR3 length is 14 residues. V dropped 3 bases and J dropped 6 bases, with 9 bases sitting between them. The CDR3 reads CASSLDAGNSPLHF. The CDR3, as DNA: TGTGCCAGCAGCTTGGACGCGGGTAATTCACCCCTCCACTTT.

The chain combines TRBV4-1 with TRBJ2-1; no reliable D call. The V gene lost 4 bases and the J gene lost 6 bases, with 10 bases spanning the gap. The CDR3 has 13 amino acids. Germline loops: CDR1 MGHRA, CDR2 YSYEKL. The DNA for the CDR3 is TGCGCCAGCAGCCCCCAAACGGGCAATGAGCAGTTCTTC. Protein sequence: CASSPQTGNEQFF.

This clone has only a few counts. The CDR3, as DNA: TGTGCCAGCACGTCCCTACTCCGGTCACCCCTCCACTTT. Residues: CASTSLLRSPLHF. V usage is TRBV28 and J usage is TRBJ1-6; D is ambiguous. The CDR3 spans 13 residues. Germline assignment: CDR1 MDHEN and CDR2 SYDVKM. With 7 bases removed from V and 10 bases from J, the gap between germline ends came to 14 bases.

This clone was seen once. The chain uses TRBV10-3 and TRBJ2-3, with 8 bases fitting TRBD1. The CDR3 covers 18 residues. V was pared by 3 bases and J by 2 bases, with 13 bases of the junction left unmatched. Germline assignment: CDR1 ENHRY and CDR2 SYGVKD. This CDR3 reads CAISDFRDRLGHTDTQYF. CDR3 sequence (DNA): TGTGCCATCAGTGACTTTCGGGACAGGTTGGGACACACAGATACGCAGTATTTT.

About this clone itself: This sample also contains other DNA sequences that code for the same CDR3. The CDR3 sequence is CASSPPGQGYEKLFF. In nucleotides, the CDR3 is TGTGCCAGTAGCCCTCCGGGACAGGGGTACGAAAAACTGTTTTTT. This sequence joins TRBV19 and TRBJ1-4, with 10 bases matching TRBD1. CDR3 length equals 15 residues. Losses at the gene ends were 6 bases for V and 8 bases for J; bases not matched to a gene: 9. CDR1 is LNHDA, CDR2 SQIVND, per germline (reference sequence). The variable domain in full, with the rest retrieved from reference TRBV19 and TRBJ1-4, is DGGITQSPKYLFRKEGQNVTLSCEQNLNHDAMYWYRQDPGQGLRLIYYSQIVNDFQKGDIAEGYSVSREKKESFPLTVTSAQKNPTAFYLCASSPPGQGYEKLFFGSGTQLSVL.

This sequence joins TRBV27 and TRBJ1-4, with D tentatively TRBD1 (6 bases). The CDR3 sequence is 13 residues long. The germline V gene has CDR1 MNHEY and CDR2 SMNVEV (reference sequence). Trimming removed 7 bases at V and 4 bases at J, with 10 bases between. CDR3 loop: CASKGHLNEKLFF. The CDR3 DNA reads as TGTGCCAGCAAGGGACACCTTAATGAAAAACTGTTTTTT.

The chain combines TRBV5-1 with TRBJ2-3; D not certain. This CDR3 contains 14 residues. Germline V gene lookup returns CDR1 SGHRS and CDR2 YFSETQ. The V gene lost 7 bases and the J gene lost 1 base, with 13 bases spanning the gap. CDR3: CASQASTRTDTQYF. CDR3 sequence (DNA): TGCGCCAGCCAGGCAAGCACCCGCACAGATACGCAGTATTTT.

V and J are TRBV6-5 and TRBJ1-3; TRBD1 might be the D (6 bases). Germline V gene lookup returns CDR1 MNHEY and CDR2 SVGAGI. Trimming cost V 10 bases and J 0 bases, with 13 bases left between them. The CDR3 runs to 14 residues. CDR3 protein: CATLRDISGNTIYF. The CDR3 region has the DNA TGTGCCACCCTCAGGGACATCTCTGGAAACACCATATATTTT.

The gene calls are TRBV30 and TRBJ2-1, with a weak D call TRBD2 (5 bases). Germline values: CDR1 GTSNPN, CDR2 SVGIG (reference sequence). The ends were cut back, 6 bases at V and 9 bases at J, with 18 bases in the middle. This CDR3 is 13 amino acids long. The CDR3 sequence: CACKLVDGIEQFF. CDR3 bases: TGTGCCTGCAAACTGGTGGACGGGATTGAGCAGTTCTTC.

The chain combines TRBV7-9 with TRBJ2-1, with 8 nucleotides matching TRBD2. The CDR3 runs to 15 residues. The ends lost 1 base at V and 8 bases at J; junction bases unmatched: 7. Germline assignment: CDR1 SEHNR and CDR2 FQNEAQ (reference sequence). As DNA, the CDR3 is TGTGCCAGCAGCTTAGGCGGGACTAGTGACTATGAGCAGTTCTTC. It yields the protein CASSLGGTSDYEQFF.

This clone was seen only once. This chain joins TRBV24-1 and TRBJ2-5; tentative D call: TRBD1 (5 bases). Deletions cut 3 bases from V and 2 bases from J, with 12 bases between. The length of the CDR3 is 15 residues. Germline loops: CDR1 KGHDR, CDR2 SFDVKD. The CDR3 is CATSDTRTNQETQYF. CDR3 sequence (DNA): TGTGCCACCAGTGATACCCGGACAAATCAAGAGACCCAGTACTTC.

This clone was seen more than once but under ten times. For the CDR3, the DNA is TGTGCCAGCAGCTTGGGACAGGGAACCAATCAGCCCCAGCATTTT. Its protein product is CASSLGQGTNQPQHF. The chain combines TRBV9 with TRBJ1-5; 9 nucleotides agree with TRBD1. There are 15 residues in the CDR3. Trimming removed 4 bases from V and 3 bases from J; junction bases left unmatched: 5. The germline CDR1 and CDR2 sequences are SGDLS and YYNGEE.

The rearrangement joins TRBV5-1 to TRBJ2-7; D is perhaps TRBD1 (7 bases). CDR1 is SGHRS, CDR2 YFSETQ, per germline. The CDR3 totals 15 residues. The V end was cut by 7 bases, the J end by 1 base, with 18 bases between. The CDR3 sequence is CASHSGGSGSYEQYF. CDR3 in DNA: TGCGCCAGCCATTCAGGGGGGTCGGGATCCTACGAGCAGTACTTC.

Worth noting for this clone: The junction departs from the called germline gene at one end, perhaps through a read error. CDR3 sequence reads: CASSLVSGTGCVF. DNA for the CDR3: TGTGCCAGCAGCTTAGTATCCGGGACAGGGTGCGTCTTC. The chain carries TRBV7-2 and TRBJ1-2; 9 bases line up with TRBD1. The CDR3 sequence is 13 residues long. Germline V gene lookup returns CDR1 SGHTA and CDR2 FQGNSA.

The gene calls are TRBV7-9 and TRBJ1-1; TRBD1 agrees at 8 bases. This CDR3 is 13 amino acids long. The trim removed 5 bases at V and 4 bases at J, leaving 3 bases unmatched. Germline assignment: CDR1 SEHNR and CDR2 FQNEAQ (reference sequence). The CDR3 loop is CASSVTGGTEAFF. For the CDR3, the DNA is TGTGCCAGCAGCGTAACAGGGGGCACTGAAGCTTTCTTT.

V gene TRBV30 combines with J gene TRBJ1-5, with 8 positions matching TRBD1. This CDR3 has 13 amino acids. From germline, CDR1 is GTSNPN and CDR2 SVGIG (reference sequence). V lost 1 base, J lost 7 bases, and 3 bases stayed unmatched. CDR3 in amino acids: CAWSAGGAQPQHF. Written as DNA, the CDR3 is TGTGCCTGGAGTGCAGGGGGCGCCCAGCCCCAGCATTTT.

This clone was observed a handful of times. The chain combines TRBV19 with TRBJ1-5, with 9 bases aligning to TRBD1. The CDR3 spans 17 residues. Germline V lookup: CDR1 LNHDA, CDR2 SQIVND (reference sequence). V dropped 4 bases and J dropped 4; count of bases not matched to a gene: 11. CDR3 in amino acids: CASSTSIGTGSNQPQHF. The CDR3 DNA is TGTGCCAGTAGTACGTCGATCGGGACAGGGTCTAATCAGCCCCAGCATTTT.

This clone has only one observation. The gene calls are TRBV5-1 and TRBJ2-2; a possible D gene is TRBD1 (5 bases). Between the trimmed V and J ends, which lost 2 bases and 5 bases, there was a span of 13 bases. The CDR3 has 15 residues. Germline-derived CDR1 and CDR2 are SGHRS and YFSETQ. The CDR3 sequence: CASSLTQGGTGELFF. The CDR3 DNA reads as TGCGCCAGCAGCTTAACTCAGGGCGGTACCGGGGAGCTGTTTTTT. The full variable domain, its missing parts supplied by reference TRBV5-1 and TRBJ2-2, is KAGVTQTPRYLIKTRGQQVTLSCSPISGHRSVSWYQQTPGQGLQFLFEYFSETQRNKGNFPGRFSGRQFSNSRSEMNVSTLELGDSALYLCASSLTQGGTGELFFGEGSRLTVL.

The CDR3 spells CASKGLAGGDTQYF. DNA for the CDR3: TGTGCCAGCAAAGGACTAGCGGGAGGGGATACGCAGTATTTT. The chain couples TRBV19 to TRBJ2-3, with 15 bases that match TRBD2. Per germline, CDR1 LNHDA and CDR2 SQIVND (reference sequence). The CDR3 extends over 14 amino acids. The V segment lost 9 bases and the J segment 6 bases; nucleotides outside the gene matches: 4.

The V and J genes are TRBV28 and TRBJ2-5; 9 bases line up with TRBD1. The germline gives CDR1 MDHEN, CDR2 SYDVKM. V gave up 8 bases and J gave up 7 bases; unmatched junction bases: 11. The CDR3 totals 14 residues. The CDR3 spells CASSEEGQGWTQYF. The CDR3 DNA is TGTGCCAGCTCCGAGGAGGGACAGGGCTGGACCCAGTACTTC.

The V gene is TRBV3-1 (or the pseudogene TRBV3-2), the J gene TRBJ2-7; D call uncertain. Per germline, CDR1 LGHDT and CDR2 YNNKEL (reference sequence). The CDR3 consists of 15 residues. Trimming cost V 0 bases and J 4 bases, with 13 bases left between them. Here the CDR3 reads CASSQDLEQAYEQYF. In DNA form, the CDR3 reads TGTGCCAGCAGCCAAGATCTTGAGCAAGCATACGAGCAGTACTTC.